These T cell receptor beta chains were read from a single sample in a study of shared clonotypes between healthy human individuals. Sequencing was performed with immunoSEQ multiplex PCR; in TCRdb, only in-frame clones are kept and a portion is missing. The table lists just over 2,000,000 clones, just under 95% of them singletons, with around 1.1% in the top ten. Sequenced material: naive CD8+ T cells sorted from blood. These receptors came from a man between 18 and 29 years old in good health. Each CDR3 is given with its conserved first and last residue. A D gene is named only where the DNA matches it firmly.

V	D	J	DNA	CDR3
TRBV14	TRBD1	TRBJ2-3	TGTGCCAGCAGCCAAGACCGGGCCAGGGGGTTCTTTGATACGCAGTATTTT	CASSQDRARGFFDTQYF
TRBV28	.	TRBJ1-6	TGTGCCAGCAGTTTGCCAGGTTATAATTCACCCCTCCACTTT	CASSLPGYNSPLHF
TRBV9	.	TRBJ2-3	TGTGCCAGCAGCGTATCAGGGTCAGTTTACGCAGATACGCAGTATTTT	CASSVSGSVYADTQYF
TRBV9	TRBD1	TRBJ1-1	TGTGCCAGCAGAGGCCTCACAGGGGCCGAGGGAAACACTGAAGCTTTCTTT	CASRGLTGAEGNTEAFF
TRBV30	.	TRBJ1-5	TGTGCCTGGAGTGTGCAGGGGAGGCAGCCCCAGCATTTT	CAWSVQGRQPQHF
TRBV20-1	.	TRBJ2-4	TGCAGTGCTAGAGAGTTCGGATCACAGGGTTTC	CSAREFGSQGF
TRBV4-1	.	TRBJ2-7	TGCGCCAGCAGCCAAGTAATGGGCTACGAGCAGTACTTC	CASSQVMGYEQYF
TRBV30	TRBD1	TRBJ1-2	TGTGCCTGGAGTGGGGGGGACAGGAGAGGCTACACCTTC	CAWSGGDRRGYTF
TRBV27	.	TRBJ2-6	TGTGCCAGCAGCCCAGGGGCCGTCTCTGGGGCCAACGTCCTGACTTTC	CASSPGAVSGANVLTF
TRBV7-9	.	TRBJ2-2	TGTGCCAGCAGCTCTGGGACCGGCAGCTTGAACACCGGGGAGCTGTTTTTT	CASSSGTGSLNTGELFF